These 3 T cell receptor beta chains were sequenced from one sample in a study of brain T cells in children with intractable seizures (dated by TCRdb to the early 2020s). The method was the immunoSEQ multiplex PCR assay. Sourced from immuneACCESS, this table was stored by TCRdb with only in-frame sequences that have V and J called. A share of the clones is absent; for the studies checked, an unresolved V gene accounts for under half, and the remainder has no known explanation. Within this sample are about 350,000 clones, with roughly 93% of them counted one time only. The top ten constitute approximately 5% of the sample. The time point label, read with the paper, signifies: blood from clinic visit 5 months post-surgery; TSC patient then seizure free. The sequencing used peripheral blood, collected approximately 5 months after surgery. The receptors were sampled from a boy younger than two with tuberous sclerosis and intractable seizures.

This clone appeared a single time. The chain couples TRBV27 to TRBJ1-1; 8 bases align to TRBD1. V shed 4 bases, J shed 0 bases, and the junction held 10 bases outside the gene matches. This CDR3 contains 17 residues. Germline V lookup: CDR1 MNHEY, CDR2 SMNVEV (reference sequence). CDR3 sequence reads: CASSSRQGQRMNTEAFF. CDR3 nucleotides: TGTGCCAGCAGTTCGCGACAGGGGCAACGCATGAACACTGAAGCTTTCTTT.

This rearrangement joins TRBV19 to TRBJ2-6; either TRBD1 or TRBD2 may fit D (5 bases each). Germline V gene data show CDR1 as LNHDA and CDR2 as SQIVND (reference sequence). V shed 7 bases and J shed 8 bases, with 15 bases lying between them. The CDR3 has 14 amino acids. In DNA form, the CDR3 reads TGTGCCAGTAAAAGGGGCGAGGGGTCCAACGTCCTGACTTTC. It translates to CASKRGEGSNVLTF.

The CDR3 protein is CAWGNSPLHF. The CDR3 nucleotides read TGTGCCTGGGGCAATTCACCCCTCCACTTT. The chain couples TRBV30 to TRBJ1-6; D call uncertain. V was shortened by 5 bases and J by 7 bases, with 3 bases between the two germline ends. Germline-derived CDR1 and CDR2 are GTSNPN and SVGIG (reference sequence). This CDR3 has 10 amino acids. Variable domain in full (rest from reference TRBV30 and TRBJ1-6): SQTIHQWPATLVQPVGSPLSLECTVEGTSNPNLYWYRQAAGRGLQLLFYSVGIGQISSEVPQNLSASRPQDRQFILSSKKLLLSDSGFYLCAWGNSPLHFGNGTRLTVT.